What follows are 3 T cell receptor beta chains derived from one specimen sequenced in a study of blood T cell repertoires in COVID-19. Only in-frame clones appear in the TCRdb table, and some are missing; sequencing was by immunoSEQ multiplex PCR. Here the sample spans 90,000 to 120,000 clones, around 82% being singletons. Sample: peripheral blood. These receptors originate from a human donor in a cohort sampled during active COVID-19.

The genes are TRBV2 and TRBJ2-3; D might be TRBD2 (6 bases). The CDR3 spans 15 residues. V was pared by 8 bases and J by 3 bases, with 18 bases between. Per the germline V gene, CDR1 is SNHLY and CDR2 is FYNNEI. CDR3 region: CASPLGRGATDTQYF. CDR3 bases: TGTGCCAGCCCGTTGGGGCGGGGAGCAACAGATACGCAGTATTTT.

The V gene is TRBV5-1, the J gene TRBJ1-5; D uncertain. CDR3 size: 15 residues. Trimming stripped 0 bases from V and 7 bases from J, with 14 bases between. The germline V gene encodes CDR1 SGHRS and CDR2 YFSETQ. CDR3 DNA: TGCGCCAGCAGCTTGGACCCAGCGGCAGGACAGCCCCAGCATTTT. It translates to CASSLDPAAGQPQHF.

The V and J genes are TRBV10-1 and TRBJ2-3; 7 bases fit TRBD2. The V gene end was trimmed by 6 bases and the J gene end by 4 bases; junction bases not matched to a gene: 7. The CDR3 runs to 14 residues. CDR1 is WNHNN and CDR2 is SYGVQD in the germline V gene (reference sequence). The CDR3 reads CASSPAGVADTQYF. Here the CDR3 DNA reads TGCGCCAGCAGCCCGGCGGGGGTTGCAGATACGCAGTATTTT.